The T cell receptor (beta chain) under discussion was sequenced for a study of shared clonotypes between healthy human individuals. The CDR3 is made up of 14 amino acids. The V end lost 5 bases, the J end lost 5 bases, and 16 bases lay between the germline ends. From germline, CDR1 is SGHRS and CDR2 YFSETQ. Points from the study as a whole: Blood was the only sampled material, and tissue repertoires likely differ.

For each subset, genomic DNA was distributed in equal portions over several immunoSEQ plates. Using immunoSEQ multiplex PCR, the repertoire was profiled, and TCRdb retains in-frame clones only, with some absent. Of around 2.1 million clones listed, more than 85% were seen once; the top ten hold roughly 1.7%. CD45RO-negative cells were positively selected for CCR7, leaving out terminally differentiated effector memory CD45RA+ cells. Each donor was a Caucasian adult residing in Nashville, Tennessee. Notes on this clone: Its antigen is still unknown.

Sequencing was carried out using naive CD8+ T cells from PBMCs. The TCR was taken from a man in his late teens or twenties in good health. Some clones in this sample may be carry-over from other donors' samples. The chain employs TRBV5-1 and TRBJ2-5; TRBD2 is a possible D gene (6 bases). CDR3 sequence reads: CASRGREKDETQYF. In DNA, the CDR3 is TGCGCCAGCAGGGGACGGGAGAAGGATGAGACCCAGTACTTC.